Below are 5 T cell receptor beta chains sequenced from a single sample in a study of blood T cells in healthy people across ages. The use of a sample-barcoded 5' primer and a J-beta primer mix characterized a second PCR of roughly 6 to 11 cycles. TCRdb ran MiXCR on the 5' RACE reads and lists one entry per CDR3 protein. The sample carries some 900,000 distinct CDR3 sequences, roughly 43% recorded once. Sequencing was done on a sample of blood. Source of these receptors: a man aged 30 to 39 in good health.

This sequence joins TRBV27 and TRBJ1-2; D remains unclear. Trimming removed 3 bases at V and 3 bases at J, with 11 bases between. The CDR3 is 14 amino acids. Germline V gene lookup returns CDR1 MNHEY and CDR2 SMNVEV (reference sequence). CDR3 bases: TGTGCCAGCAGTTTCTCGGGGATTGACTATGGCTACACCTTC. Translating it yields CASSFSGIDYGYTF.

As for this clonotype: One end of the junction does not line up with germline, which may come from a read error. The rearrangement joins TRBV6-5 to TRBJ2-1; possibly TRBD2 for D (5 bases). CDR1 and CDR2 from the germline V gene are MNHEY and SVGAGI. The CDR3 contains 16 residues. CDR3 in DNA: TGTGCCAGCAGTTATAAGCGGAGTGGCTCCTACAATGGGCAGTTCTTC. The encoded protein is CASSYKRSGSYNGQFF.

V is TRBV28 and J is TRBJ1-4; D perhaps matches TRBD1 (6 bases). The germline CDR1 and CDR2 sequences are MDHEN and SYDVKM. There are 13 residues in the CDR3. Trimming pared 8 bases from V and 4 bases from J, leaving 11 bases between. CDR3 in DNA: TGTGCCAGCGGAGGGGGGGGTAATGAAAAACTGTTTTTT. The encoded protein is CASGGGGNEKLFF. The variable domain in full, completed from reference TRBV28 and TRBJ1-4, reads DVKVTQSSRYLVKRTGEKVFLECVQDMDHENMFWYRQDPGLGLRLIYFSYDVKMKEKGDIPEGYSVSREKKERFSLILESASTNQTSMYLCASGGGGNEKLFFGSGTQLSVL.

CDR3 region: CASSVEGFPYNEQFF. The CDR3 DNA is TGTGCCAGCAGCGTAGAAGGCTTTCCTTACAATGAGCAGTTCTTC. The chain carries TRBV9 and TRBJ2-1; D unclear. Trimming took 0 bases from V and 4 from J, leaving 11 bases between them. The CDR3 is 15 amino acids. Germline CDR1 SGDLS, CDR2 YYNGEE.

This chain uses TRBV9 with TRBJ2-1; D could derive from TRBD1 or TRBD2 (6 bases each). CDR3 length: 15 residues. Trimming took 0 bases from V and 6 from J, leaving 13 bases between them. The germline CDR1 and CDR2 sequences are SGDLS and YYNGEE. CDR3 region: CASSVAGGAFNEQFF. CDR3 DNA: TGTGCCAGCAGCGTAGCCGGGGGCGCATTCAATGAGCAGTTCTTC.